Sequencing of this T cell receptor (beta chain) was carried out in a study of shared clonotypes between healthy human individuals. V was cut by 3 bases and J by 0 bases, with 13 bases left in between. The germline gives CDR1 SGHRS, CDR2 YFSETQ. The CDR3 contains 16 residues. The assay was immunoSEQ multiplex PCR, and TCRdb's table has in-frame clones only and misses some. The sample contains roughly 2.2 million clones, roughly 93% of which appear only once. The sample taken for sequencing was naive CD4+ T cells from PBMCs. The subset was: CD45RA+ positively selected. The sequence came from a man younger than 35 in good health. Some clones in this sample may be carry-over from other donors' samples. V gene TRBV5-1 combines with J gene TRBJ1-3; D perhaps matches TRBD1 (5 bases). The DNA of the CDR3 is TGCGCCAGCAGCTCTAGGCCCGACAGCTCTGGAAACACCATATATTTT. Translation: CASSSRPDSSGNTIYF.